Shown below are 26 T cell receptor beta chains from a single sample sequenced in a study of blood T cell repertoires in COVID-19. Clones were sequenced by immunoSEQ multiplex PCR, and TCRdb holds only the in-frame ones, with some missing. The sample consists of 180,000 or so clones, about 85% of them appearing once. Sequenced sample: peripheral blood. Receptor source: a woman of 80 years or more with acute or convalescent COVID-19.

V gene TRBV6-5 combines with J gene TRBJ2-2; unclear D gene. The germline CDR1 and CDR2 sequences are MNHEY and SVGAGI. The CDR3 is 11 residues long. V lost 8 bases to trimming and J lost 5 bases, with 6 bases between them. CDR3 region: CASFLTGELFF. Written as DNA, the CDR3 is TGTGCCAGCTTCTTGACCGGGGAGCTGTTTTTT.

The chain combines TRBV7-9 with TRBJ2-4, with TRBD1 identical over 9 bases. CDR1 is SEHNR, CDR2 FQNEAQ, per germline (reference sequence). J was trimmed by 0 bases and V by 4 bases; bases with no gene match: 13. The CDR3 sequence is 19 residues long. The CDR3 sequence is CASSSRTGEIGIAKNIQYF. CDR3 nucleotides: TGTGCCAGCAGCTCCCGGACAGGGGAAATTGGAATAGCCAAAAACATTCAGTACTTC.

This chain joins TRBV5-1 and TRBJ2-5, with D hard to call. The CDR3 has 15 residues. V shed 0 bases and J shed 2 bases, with 11 bases lying between them. CDR1 and CDR2 from the germline V gene are SGHRS and YFSETQ. This CDR3 reads CASSLALVAQETQYF. DNA for the CDR3: TGCGCCAGCAGCTTGGCCTTGGTAGCACAAGAGACCCAGTACTTC. Looking up the rest from reference TRBV5-1 and TRBJ2-5 gives the full variable domain: KAGVTQTPRYLIKTRGQQVTLSCSPISGHRSVSWYQQTPGQGLQFLFEYFSETQRNKGNFPGRFSGRQFSNSRSEMNVSTLELGDSALYLCASSLALVAQETQYFGPGTRLLVL.

This clone came up once. The chain has TRBV24-1 and TRBJ1-3; D gene uncertain. In germline, CDR1 is KGHDR, CDR2 SFDVKD. The CDR3 consists of 13 residues. V dropped 3 bases and J dropped 3 bases, with 5 bases sitting between them. The CDR3: CATSDGSGNTIYF. The CDR3 DNA sequence: TGTGCCACCAGTGATGGGAGTGGAAACACCATATATTTT.

V is TRBV9 and J is TRBJ2-7, with 7 bases identical to TRBD2. In germline, CDR1 is SGDLS, CDR2 YYNGEE. V was pared by 0 bases and J by 2 bases, with 5 bases of the junction left unmatched. This CDR3 comprises 15 residues. The CDR3 DNA reads as TGTGCCAGCAGCGTAGCGGCGAGCGGGGCCTACGAGCAGTACTTC. The encoded protein is CASSVAASGAYEQYF. Using reference TRBV9 and TRBJ2-7 for the parts outside the CDR3, the full variable domain is DSGVTQTPKHLITATGQRVTLRCSPRSGDLSVYWYQQSLDQGLQFLIQYYNGEERAKGNILERFSAQQFPDLHSELNLSSLELGDSALYFCASSVAASGAYEQYFGPGTRLTVT.

Details on this clone: One end of the junction fails to match germline, which may point to a read error. The rearrangement links TRBV4-1 to TRBJ1-5; D remains ambiguous. CDR1 is MGHRA and CDR2 is YSYEKL in the germline V gene. This CDR3 has 15 amino acids. The CDR3 region has the DNA TGCGCCAGCAGCGAGAGGGCAATGAGCAGTCAGCCCCAGCATTTT. Residues: CASSERAMSSQPQHF.

The chain combines TRBV5-1 with TRBJ2-2; 9 bases match TRBD1. The length of the CDR3 is 17 residues. The germline CDR1 and CDR2 sequences are SGHRS and YFSETQ. V was clipped by 1 base and J by 8 bases; unmatched bases: 12. The CDR3 coding sequence is TGCGCCAGCAGCTTGTTTGGGGACAGGGAGAGAGAAGGGGAGCTGTTTTTT. Its translation is CASSLFGDREREGELFF.

This chain joins TRBV5-1 and TRBJ2-1, with D perhaps TRBD1 (6 bases). CDR1 and CDR2 from the germline V gene are SGHRS and YFSETQ. There are 13 residues in the CDR3. V was pared by 3 bases and J by 5 bases, with 9 bases between. The chain's CDR3 is CASSSRQDNEQFF. Here the CDR3 DNA reads TGCGCCAGCAGCTCACGACAGGACAATGAGCAGTTCTTC.

This sequence joins TRBV27 and TRBJ1-2; D might be TRBD1 (6 bases). This CDR3 region has 14 residues. The germline V and J ends were trimmed by 1 base and 4 bases, with 10 bases remaining between them. CDR1 MNHEY and CDR2 SMNVEV come from the germline V gene (reference sequence). The CDR3 spells CASSLWSGAYGYTF. CDR3 sequence (DNA): TGTGCCAGCAGTTTATGGTCAGGGGCCTATGGCTACACCTTC.

The chain joins TRBV6-2 or TRBV6-3 to TRBJ2-1, with 7 bases lining up with TRBD1. This CDR3 has 14 residues. The ends lost 6 bases at V and 1 base at J; junction bases unmatched: 3. Germline V gene data show CDR1 as MNHEY and CDR2 as SVGEGT. The CDR3 sequence is CASSRTGSYNEQFF. The CDR3 DNA follows: TGTGCCAGCAGCAGGACAGGATCCTACAATGAGCAGTTCTTC.

The chain links TRBV7-2 to TRBJ1-1; tentative D call: TRBD1 (5 bases). Trimming stripped 3 bases from V and 6 bases from J, with 14 bases between. This CDR3 is 14 amino acids long. CDR1 and CDR2 from the germline V gene are SGHTA and FQGNSA. This chain's CDR3 is CASSFPRVNAEAFF. CDR3 nucleotide sequence: TGTGCCAGCAGCTTCCCCAGGGTCAACGCTGAAGCTTTCTTT.

This chain joins TRBV7-9 and TRBJ1-1; D remains ambiguous. Germline-derived CDR1 and CDR2 are SEHNR and FQNEAQ (reference sequence). The CDR3 length is 14 residues. Trimming cost V 3 bases and J 0 bases, with 8 bases left between them. The CDR3 is CASSLGSMNTEAFF. CDR3 nucleotide sequence: TGTGCCAGCAGCTTGGGGAGCATGAACACTGAAGCTTTCTTT.

The chain links TRBV5-4 to TRBJ1-6; TRBD1 might be the D (5 bases). Germline values: CDR1 SGHNT, CDR2 YYREEE (reference sequence). V was shortened by 10 bases and J by 8 bases, with 16 bases between the two germline ends. This CDR3 comprises 13 residues. DNA for the CDR3: TGTGCCGGGAAAGGGGATTTAGATTCACCCCTCCACTTT. It yields the protein CAGKGDLDSPLHF. Full variable domain (missing parts from reference TRBV5-4 and TRBJ1-6): ETGVTQSPTHLIKTRGQQVTLRCSSQSGHNTVSWYQQALGQGPQFIFQYYREEENGRGNFPPRFSGLQFPNYSSELNVNALELDDSALYLCAGKGDLDSPLHFGNGTRLTVT.

The rearrangement uses TRBV25-1 and TRBJ2-1; 12 bases are shared with TRBD2. Germline V gene lookup returns CDR1 MGHDK and CDR2 SYGVNS. There are 16 residues in the CDR3. With 3 bases clipped from V and 8 bases from J, the junction kept 8 bases outside the gene matches. The CDR3 here is CASSDSSGRAVYEQFF. The CDR3 coding sequence is TGTGCCAGCAGTGATTCTAGCGGGAGGGCCGTATATGAGCAGTTCTTC.

J is TRBJ2-1 and V is TRBV24-1, with 8 positions matching TRBD1. V shed 0 bases, J shed 6 bases, and the junction held 0 bases outside the gene matches. CDR1 is KGHDR, CDR2 SFDVKD, per germline. CDR3 length equals 14 residues. The CDR3, as DNA: TGTGCCACCAGTGATTTGGACAGGGGCAATGAGCAGTTCTTC. This gives the protein CATSDLDRGNEQFF.

The chain links TRBV19 to TRBJ2-5; weak D call: TRBD1 (6 bases). Germline V gene sequence: CDR1 LNHDA, CDR2 SQIVND (reference sequence). Trimming took off 8 bases at V and 5 bases at J, with 9 bases between the two ends. The CDR3 is 11 amino acids. The CDR3 nucleotides are TGTGCCAGTGTGCAGGGGGAGACCCAGTACTTC. This translates into CASVQGETQYF. Full variable domain (outside the CDR3, taken from reference TRBV19 and TRBJ2-5): DGGITQSPKYLFRKEGQNVTLSCEQNLNHDAMYWYRQDPGQGLRLIYYSQIVNDFQKGDIAEGYSVSREKKESFPLTVTSAQKNPTAFYLCASVQGETQYFGPGTRLLVL.

The CDR3 loop is CASSFSIQGAETQYF. CDR3 DNA: TGCGCCAGCAGCTTTTCAATACAGGGGGCCGAGACCCAGTACTTC. The V gene is TRBV5-1, the J gene TRBJ2-5, with 9 nucleotides matching TRBD1. CDR3 length equals 15 residues. V was clipped by 2 bases and J by 5 bases; unmatched bases: 7. Germline V gene sequence: CDR1 SGHRS, CDR2 YFSETQ.

V is TRBV3-1 (or the pseudogene TRBV3-2) and J is TRBJ1-2; 7 bases agree with TRBD1. The CDR3 loop spans 14 amino acids. Trimming at V came to 1 base and at J to 8 bases, leaving 7 bases not matched to a gene. Germline CDR1 is LGHDT and CDR2 is YNNKEL (reference sequence). Written as DNA, the CDR3 is TGTGCCAGCAGCCAAGGACAGGGAGAGGGCGGCTACACCTTC. Translation: CASSQGQGEGGYTF.

V gene TRBV5-1 combines with J gene TRBJ1-4; 8 bases are a match to TRBD1. The length of the CDR3 is 16 residues. The V gene's germline CDR1 is SGHRS and CDR2 YFSETQ. After removal of 4 bases from V and 3 bases from J, the junction contained 8 bases not matched to a gene. CDR3 in amino acids: CASSGEPGQANEKLFF. DNA for the CDR3: TGCGCCAGCAGCGGTGAACCGGGACAGGCTAATGAAAAACTGTTTTTT.

The chain couples TRBV7-6 to TRBJ2-5, with 7 bases lining up with TRBD1. The CDR3 is made up of 16 amino acids. Germline assignment: CDR1 SGHVS and CDR2 FNYEAQ. V dropped 5 bases and J dropped 4; count of bases not matched to a gene: 13. In DNA form, the CDR3 reads TGTGCCAGCAGCATAGGAATACAGGGGCTTGGAGAGACCCAGTACTTC. Protein: CASSIGIQGLGETQYF.

The chain links TRBV5-1 to TRBJ2-5; D is uncertain. The CDR3 is 15 residues long. Trimming removed 4 bases from V and 1 base from J, with 14 bases in between. Per the germline V gene, CDR1 is SGHRS and CDR2 is YFSETQ. The CDR3 nucleotides are TGCGCCAGCAGCCTCGACTCGTACCCCCAAGAGACCCAGTACTTC. Translating gives CASSLDSYPQETQYF.

J is TRBJ1-1 and V is TRBV15; D is undetermined. Germline V gene sequence: CDR1 LNHNV, CDR2 YYDKDF (reference sequence). This CDR3 region has 17 residues. V lost 0 bases to trimming and J lost 1 base, with 15 bases between them. CDR3 sequence (DNA): TGTGCCACCAGCAGAGATAGCTCATGGCAGCAGAACACTGAAGCTTTCTTT. Translation gives CATSRDSSWQQNTEAFF.

This clone was detected once. V and J are TRBV19 and TRBJ1-2; a possible D gene is TRBD1 (5 bases). Germline-derived CDR1 and CDR2 are LNHDA and SQIVND (reference sequence). The CDR3 is 14 amino acids. V lost 1 base, J lost 8 bases, and 14 bases lay in between. CDR3 coding DNA: TGTGCCAGTAGTATAGGCGGGGACCTCCGGGGCTACACCTTC. Residues: CASSIGGDLRGYTF.

V usage is TRBV19 and J usage is TRBJ2-5; 10 bases are shared with TRBD2. Germline V gene data show CDR1 as LNHDA and CDR2 as SQIVND (reference sequence). The CDR3 sequence is 15 residues long. V lost 5 bases to trimming and J lost 3 bases; unmatched junction nucleotides: 6. The CDR3 DNA is TGTGCCAGTAGTTATCAGCGGGGGGGGAAAGAGACCCAGTACTTC. Encoded protein: CASSYQRGGKETQYF.

This chain links TRBV9 with TRBJ2-5, with a tentative D call TRBD1 (5 bases). The CDR3 is 14 amino acids. Germline V gene sequence: CDR1 SGDLS, CDR2 YYNGEE. V lost 4 bases and J 0 bases, leaving 10 bases between the germline ends. Written as DNA, the CDR3 is TGTGCCAGCAGCTCCCAGGGATACCAAGAGACCCAGTACTTC. It is translated as CASSSQGYQETQYF.

The J gene is TRBJ1-5, the V gene TRBV4-1; 8 bases fit TRBD1. The length of the CDR3 is 15 residues. CDR1 MGHRA and CDR2 YSYEKL come from the germline V gene. V lost 4 bases, J lost 6 bases, and 8 bases stayed unmatched. The CDR3, as DNA: TGCGCCAGCAGCCCCGGACAGGGAGACAGTCAGCCCCAGCATTTT. Protein sequence: CASSPGQGDSQPQHF.